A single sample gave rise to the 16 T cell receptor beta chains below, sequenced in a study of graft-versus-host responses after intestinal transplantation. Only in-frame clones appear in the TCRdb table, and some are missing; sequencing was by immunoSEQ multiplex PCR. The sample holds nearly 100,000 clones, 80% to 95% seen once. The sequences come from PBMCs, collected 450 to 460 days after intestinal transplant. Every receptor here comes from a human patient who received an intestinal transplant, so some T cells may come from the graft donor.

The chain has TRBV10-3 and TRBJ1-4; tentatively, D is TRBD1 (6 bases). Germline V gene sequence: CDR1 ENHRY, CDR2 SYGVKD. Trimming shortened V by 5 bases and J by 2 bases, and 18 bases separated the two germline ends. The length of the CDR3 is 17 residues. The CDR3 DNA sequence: TGTGCCATCAGTCTAACAAGACAGGACCCTACTAATGAAAAACTGTTTTTT. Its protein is CAISLTRQDPTNEKLFF.

Here the CDR3 reads CASTSSAAGHEQYF. CDR3 DNA: TGCGCCAGCACCTCTTCGGCAGCGGGCCACGAGCAGTACTTC. This chain links TRBV5-1 with TRBJ2-7, with a possible D match to TRBD2 (6 bases). CDR1 and CDR2 (germline): SGHRS, YFSETQ. The CDR3 covers 14 residues. Deletions cut 6 bases from V and 5 bases from J, with 18 bases between.

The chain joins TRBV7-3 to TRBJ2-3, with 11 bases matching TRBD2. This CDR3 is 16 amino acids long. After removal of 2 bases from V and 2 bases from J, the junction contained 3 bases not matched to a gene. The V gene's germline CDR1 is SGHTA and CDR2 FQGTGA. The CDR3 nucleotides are TGTGCCAGCAGCTTAGTACTAGCGGGGGACACAGATACGCAGTATTTT. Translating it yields CASSLVLAGDTDTQYF. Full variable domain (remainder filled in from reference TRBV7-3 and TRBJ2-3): GAGVSQTPSNKVTEKGKYVELRCDPISGHTALYWYRQSLGQGPEFLIYFQGTGAADDSGLPNDRFFAVRPEGSVSTLKIQRTERGDSAVYLCASSLVLAGDTDTQYFGPGTRLTVL.

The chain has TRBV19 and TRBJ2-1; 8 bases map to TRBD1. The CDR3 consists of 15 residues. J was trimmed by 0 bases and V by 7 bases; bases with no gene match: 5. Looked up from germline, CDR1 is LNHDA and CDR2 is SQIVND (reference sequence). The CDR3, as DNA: TGTGCCAGTAATCCCGGGACAGGCTCCTACAATGAGCAGTTCTTC. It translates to CASNPGTGSYNEQFF.

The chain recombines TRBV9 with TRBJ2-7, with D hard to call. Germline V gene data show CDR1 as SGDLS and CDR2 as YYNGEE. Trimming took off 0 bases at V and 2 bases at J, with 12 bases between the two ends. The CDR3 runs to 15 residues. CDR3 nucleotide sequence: TGTGCCAGCAGCGTAGAGGACGCCCGGGCCTACGAGCAGTACTTC. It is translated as CASSVEDARAYEQYF.

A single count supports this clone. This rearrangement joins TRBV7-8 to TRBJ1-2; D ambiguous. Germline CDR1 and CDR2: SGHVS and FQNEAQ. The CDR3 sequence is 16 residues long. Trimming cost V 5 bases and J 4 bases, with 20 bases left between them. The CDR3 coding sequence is TGTGCCAGCAGCCCCCGATCCACACAGACCGGCTATGGCTACACCTTC. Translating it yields CASSPRSTQTGYGYTF.

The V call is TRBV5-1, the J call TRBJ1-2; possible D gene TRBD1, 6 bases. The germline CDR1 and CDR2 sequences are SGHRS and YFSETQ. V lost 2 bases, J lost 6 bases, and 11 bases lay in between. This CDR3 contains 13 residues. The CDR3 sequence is CASSLQGRNGYTF. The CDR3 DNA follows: TGCGCCAGCAGCTTACAGGGTAGGAATGGCTACACCTTC. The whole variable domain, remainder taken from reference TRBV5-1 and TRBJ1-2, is KAGVTQTPRYLIKTRGQQVTLSCSPISGHRSVSWYQQTPGQGLQFLFEYFSETQRNKGNFPGRFSGRQFSNSRSEMNVSTLELGDSALYLCASSLQGRNGYTFGSGTRLTVV.

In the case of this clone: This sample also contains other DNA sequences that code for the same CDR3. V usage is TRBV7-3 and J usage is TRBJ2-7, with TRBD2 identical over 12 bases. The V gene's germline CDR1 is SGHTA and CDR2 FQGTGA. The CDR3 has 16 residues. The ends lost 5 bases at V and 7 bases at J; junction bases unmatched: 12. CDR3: CASSPTLAGGGGEQYF. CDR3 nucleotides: TGTGCCAGCAGCCCTACTCTAGCGGGGGGGGGAGGTGAGCAGTACTTC.

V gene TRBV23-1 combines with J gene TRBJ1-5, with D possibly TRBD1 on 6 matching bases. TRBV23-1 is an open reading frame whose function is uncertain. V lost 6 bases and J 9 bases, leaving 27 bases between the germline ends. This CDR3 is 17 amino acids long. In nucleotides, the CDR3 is TGCGCCAGCAGCCAGGACTCCCGGGACACCTCTCGAGGGCCCCAGCATTTT. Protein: CASSQDSRDTSRGPQHF.

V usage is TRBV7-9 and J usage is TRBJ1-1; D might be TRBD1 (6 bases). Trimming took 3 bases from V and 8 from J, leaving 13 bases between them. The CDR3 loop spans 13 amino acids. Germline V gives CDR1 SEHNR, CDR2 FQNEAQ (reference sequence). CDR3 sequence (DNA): TGTGCCAGCAGCTTTTCTGAAGGGGGGGAAGCTTTCTTT. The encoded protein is CASSFSEGGEAFF.

CDR3: CASSGEGLYEQYF. CDR3 sequence (DNA): TGTGCCAGCAGTGGAGAGGGCCTCTACGAGCAGTACTTC. The rearrangement joins TRBV2 to TRBJ2-7, with TRBD2 as a possible D gene (5 bases). The CDR3 is 13 residues long. The ends were cut back, 4 bases at V and 3 bases at J, with 10 bases in the middle. Germline CDR1 is SNHLY and CDR2 is FYNNEI.

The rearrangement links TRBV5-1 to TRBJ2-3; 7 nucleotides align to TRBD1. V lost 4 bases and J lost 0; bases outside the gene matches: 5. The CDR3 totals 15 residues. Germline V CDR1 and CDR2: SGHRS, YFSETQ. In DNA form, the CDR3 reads TGCGCCAGCAGCACGGGACAGAGTAGCACAGATACGCAGTATTTT. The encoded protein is CASSTGQSSTDTQYF.

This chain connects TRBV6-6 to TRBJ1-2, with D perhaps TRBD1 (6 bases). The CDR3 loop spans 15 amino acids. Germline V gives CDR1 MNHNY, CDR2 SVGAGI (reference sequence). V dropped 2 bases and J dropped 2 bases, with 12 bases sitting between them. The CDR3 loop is CASSYDRITNYGYTF. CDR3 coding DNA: TGTGCCAGCAGTTACGACAGGATCACGAACTATGGCTACACCTTC.

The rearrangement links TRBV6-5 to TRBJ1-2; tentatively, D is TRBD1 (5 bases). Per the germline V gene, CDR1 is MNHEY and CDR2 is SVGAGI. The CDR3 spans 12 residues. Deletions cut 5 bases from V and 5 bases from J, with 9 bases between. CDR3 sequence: CASSGTGYGYTF. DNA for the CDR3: TGTGCCAGCAGTGGGACCGGGTATGGCTACACCTTC.

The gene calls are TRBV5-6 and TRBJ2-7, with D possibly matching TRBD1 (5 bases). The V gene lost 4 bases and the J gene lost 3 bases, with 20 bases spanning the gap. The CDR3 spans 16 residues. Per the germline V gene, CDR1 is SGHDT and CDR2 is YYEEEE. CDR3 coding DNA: TGTGCCAGCAGCCCAAATTACAGGTATCGCGGCTACGAGCAGTACTTC. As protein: CASSPNYRYRGYEQYF.

The CDR3 bases are TGCGCCAGCAGCTTTTGGCTAGCGGGGGATATCAGTAACGAGCAGTACTTC. Translating gives CASSFWLAGDISNEQYF. The genes are TRBV5-1 and TRBJ2-7, with TRBD2 identical over 10 bases. The CDR3 totals 17 residues. The ends lost 2 bases at V and 5 bases at J; junction bases unmatched: 13. CDR1 SGHRS and CDR2 YFSETQ come from the germline V gene.